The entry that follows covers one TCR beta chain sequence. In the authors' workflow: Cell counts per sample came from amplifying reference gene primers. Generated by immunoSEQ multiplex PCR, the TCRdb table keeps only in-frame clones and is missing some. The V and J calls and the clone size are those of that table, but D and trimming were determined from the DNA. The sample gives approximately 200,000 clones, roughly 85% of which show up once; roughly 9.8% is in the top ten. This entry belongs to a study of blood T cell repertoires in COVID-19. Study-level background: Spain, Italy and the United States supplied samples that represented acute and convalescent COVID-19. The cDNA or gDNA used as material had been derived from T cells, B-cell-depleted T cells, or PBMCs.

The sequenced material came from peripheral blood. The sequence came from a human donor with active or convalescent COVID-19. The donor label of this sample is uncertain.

CDR3 coding DNA: TGCACCAGCATGGACAGGATGAACACTGAAGCTTTCTTT. Translated, it gives CTSMDRMNTEAFF. The chain couples TRBV1 to TRBJ1-1; the DNA was not compared with TRBD1, the D call given in the table. TRBV1 is listed as a pseudogene. The CDR3 covers 13 residues.